These 14 T cell receptor beta chains were all obtained from the same sample, sequenced in a study of T-cell memory formation after mild COVID-19. TCRdb reprocessed the 5' RACE reads via MiXCR and lists one record per CDR3 protein. This repertoire shows approximately 290,000 distinct CDR3 sequences, around 15% found once; its top ten account for approximately 23%. Material for sequencing was PBMCs or a T cell subset sorted from them (not recorded which). The origin of the receptors is a man aged 18 to 30 who had mild COVID-19 (a few samples of this study predate the infection). Cell type and time point are not known.

The CDR3: CASSPYETYNEQFF. CDR3 in DNA: TGTGCCAGCAGCCCCTACGAGACCTACAATGAGCAGTTCTTC. The chain has TRBV11-3 and TRBJ2-1; D is unclear. The CDR3 consists of 14 residues. CDR1 and CDR2 from the germline V gene are SGHNT and YENEEA. V was trimmed by 5 bases and J by 2 bases, leaving 10 bases between them.

This clonotype has a handful of counts. V gene TRBV10-3 combines with J gene TRBJ1-1; a weak D match, TRBD1 (5 bases). This CDR3 contains 15 residues. CDR1 is ENHRY and CDR2 is SYGVKD in the germline V gene. V was pared by 6 bases and J by 4 bases, with 18 bases between. The CDR3 spells CAIRDAPGKGTEAFF. The CDR3 coding sequence is TGTGCCATCAGGGACGCCCCAGGGAAGGGCACTGAAGCTTTCTTT.

The chain links TRBV19 to TRBJ1-5; no clear D gene. From germline, CDR1 is LNHDA and CDR2 SQIVND (reference sequence). With 3 bases removed from V and 1 base from J, the gap between germline ends came to 22 bases. The CDR3 covers 19 residues. This CDR3 is CASSMSPRIFLWSNQPQHF. The CDR3 coding sequence is TGTGCCAGTAGTATGTCCCCCCGAATTTTCCTATGGAGCAATCAGCCCCAGCATTTT.

The rearrangement links TRBV4-3 to TRBJ2-1, with D maybe TRBD2 (6 bases). Trimming removed 4 bases at V and 8 bases at J, with 12 bases between. The CDR3 totals 13 residues. Germline CDR1 and CDR2: LGHNA and YSLEER. DNA of the CDR3: TGCGCCAGCAGCCGGACTATAGCGGATGAGCAGTTCTTC. Its translation is CASSRTIADEQFF.

This chain connects TRBV20-1 to TRBJ2-5, with 9 bases lining up with TRBD1. The CDR3 runs 14 residues. Trimming cost V 7 bases and J 4 bases; bases outside gene matches: 10. Germline loops: CDR1 DFQATT, CDR2 SNEGSKA (reference sequence). The CDR3 DNA is TGCAGTGTTATAGACAGGGGGTATAGAGAGACCCAGTACTTC. This gives the protein CSVIDRGYRETQYF.

This clonotype was recorded only once. This sequence joins TRBV3-1 and TRBJ2-3, with 9 bases that match TRBD2. The junction had 8 bases not matched to a gene; V was cut back by 4 bases and J by 6 bases. The CDR3 totals 15 residues. Germline V gene data show CDR1 as LGHDT and CDR2 as YNNKEL (reference sequence). CDR3 amino acids: CASSPLAGASDTQYF. The CDR3 DNA follows: TGTGCCAGCAGCCCCTTAGCGGGGGCGTCGGATACGCAGTATTTT.

Ten or more counts support this clonotype. V gene TRBV29-1 combines with J gene TRBJ2-5; D is possibly TRBD1 (6 bases). Germline values: CDR1 SQVTM, CDR2 ANQGSEA. CDR3 length: 15 amino acids. Trimming shortened V by 3 bases and J by 0 bases, and 14 bases separated the two germline ends. CDR3 in amino acids: CSVEPVEGDQETQYF. CDR3 nucleotide sequence: TGCAGCGTTGAGCCGGTTGAGGGGGACCAAGAGACCCAGTACTTC. Based on the CDR3 plus reference TRBV29-1 and TRBJ2-5, the full variable domain is SAVISQKPSRDICQRGTSLTIQCQVDSQVTMMFWYRQQPGQSLTLIATANQGSEATYESGFVIDKFPISRPNLTFSTLTVSNMSPEDSSIYLCSVEPVEGDQETQYFGPGTRLLVL.

This clonotype was found a few times. V usage is TRBV7-2 and J usage is TRBJ1-2; TRBD1 might be the D (6 bases). This CDR3 has 14 residues. Germline V gene sequence: CDR1 SGHTA, CDR2 FQGNSA. Trimming stripped 5 bases from V and 1 base from J, with 11 bases between. CDR3 region: CASSRGQINYGYTF. CDR3 bases: TGTGCCAGCAGCCGCGGACAGATTAACTATGGCTACACCTTC.

This clonotype was observed a few times. The CDR3 reads CASSLDPGNQPQHF. DNA for the CDR3: TGCGCCAGCAGCTTGGATCCGGGGAATCAGCCCCAGCATTTT. This rearrangement joins TRBV5-1 to TRBJ1-5; no clear D. The CDR3 has 14 amino acids. Germline-derived CDR1 and CDR2 are SGHRS and YFSETQ. The ends were cut back, 0 bases at V and 4 bases at J, with 8 bases in the middle.

This chain connects TRBV5-8 to TRBJ2-3, with D possibly matching TRBD1 (6 bases). This CDR3 is built from 15 residues. The germline V and J ends were trimmed by 6 bases and 4 bases, with 18 bases remaining between them. Germline V gives CDR1 SGHTS, CDR2 YDEGEE. CDR3 coding DNA: TGTGCCAGCACCCTAGGGGGTAACGGGGCAGATACGCAGTATTTT. It is translated as CASTLGGNGADTQYF.

The chain links TRBV4-1 to TRBJ2-5; 10 bases match TRBD2. The CDR3 contains 17 residues. The germline V gene has CDR1 MGHRA and CDR2 YSYEKL. V shed 3 bases, J shed 4 bases, and the junction held 11 bases outside the gene matches. In DNA, the CDR3 is TGCGCCAGCAGCCACCCGGGGGCTAGCGGGGGCGGAGAGACCCAGTACTTC. This gives the protein CASSHPGASGGGETQYF.

There are many counts of this clonotype. The genes are TRBV5-6 and TRBJ2-5; 11 bases map to TRBD2. With 4 bases clipped from V and 9 bases from J, the junction kept 8 bases outside the gene matches. In germline, CDR1 is SGHDT, CDR2 YYEEEE. CDR3 length: 14 residues. The CDR3 DNA reads as TGTGCCAGCAGCCAGACTAGCGGGGTCGGGCCCCAGTACTTC. Encoded protein: CASSQTSGVGPQYF.

The genes are TRBV15 and TRBJ2-2; D unclear. Trimming removed 0 bases at V and 1 base at J, with 9 bases between. This CDR3 contains 16 residues. Germline V CDR1 and CDR2: LNHNV, YYDKDF (reference sequence). DNA for the CDR3: TGTGCCACCAGCAGAGAGGCCCTCAGGAACACCGGGGAGCTGTTTTTT. Its protein product is CATSREALRNTGELFF.

This clonotype was counted a few times. The chain joins TRBV10-3 to TRBJ1-1; D remains ambiguous. The germline V gene has CDR1 ENHRY and CDR2 SYGVKD. V shed 7 bases and J shed 1 base, with 19 bases lying between them. The CDR3 loop spans 16 amino acids. CDR3 loop: CAITTGSREANTEAFF. DNA of the CDR3: TGTGCCATCACCACGGGGTCCCGGGAAGCGAACACTGAAGCTTTCTTT.